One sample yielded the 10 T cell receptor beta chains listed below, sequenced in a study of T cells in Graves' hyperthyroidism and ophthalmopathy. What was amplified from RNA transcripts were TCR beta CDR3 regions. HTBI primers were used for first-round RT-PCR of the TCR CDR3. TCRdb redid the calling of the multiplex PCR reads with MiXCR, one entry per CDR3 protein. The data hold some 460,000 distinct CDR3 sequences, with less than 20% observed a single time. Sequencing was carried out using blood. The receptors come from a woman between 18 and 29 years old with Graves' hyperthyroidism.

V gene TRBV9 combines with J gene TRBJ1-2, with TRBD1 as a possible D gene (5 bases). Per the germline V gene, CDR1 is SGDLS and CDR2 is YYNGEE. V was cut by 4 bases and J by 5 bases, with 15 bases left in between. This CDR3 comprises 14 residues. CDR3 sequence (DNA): TGTGCCAGCAGCCCCACGGGGACGAATTATGGCTACACCTTC. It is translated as CASSPTGTNYGYTF.

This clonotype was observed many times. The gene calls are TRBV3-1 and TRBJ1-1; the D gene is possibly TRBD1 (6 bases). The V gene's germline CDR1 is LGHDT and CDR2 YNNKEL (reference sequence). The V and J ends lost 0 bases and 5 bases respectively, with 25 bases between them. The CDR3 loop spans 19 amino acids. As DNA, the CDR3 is TGTGCCAGCAGCCAAGAATTTTATGACAGGATGGATCCGGGGACTGAAGCTTTCTTT. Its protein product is CASSQEFYDRMDPGTEAFF.

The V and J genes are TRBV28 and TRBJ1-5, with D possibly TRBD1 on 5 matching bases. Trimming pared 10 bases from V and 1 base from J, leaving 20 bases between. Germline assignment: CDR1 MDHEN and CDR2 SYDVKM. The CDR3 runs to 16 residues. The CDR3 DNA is TGTGCCACTACTCGGGTTGGGGGGGGAAGCAATCAGCCCCAGCATTTT. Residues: CATTRVGGGSNQPQHF.

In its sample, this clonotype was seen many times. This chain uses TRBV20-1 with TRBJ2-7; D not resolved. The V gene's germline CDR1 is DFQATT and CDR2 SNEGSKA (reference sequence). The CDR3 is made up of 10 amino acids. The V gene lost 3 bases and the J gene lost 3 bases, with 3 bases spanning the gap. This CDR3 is CSARFYEQYF. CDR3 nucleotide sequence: TGCAGTGCTAGGTTCTACGAGCAGTACTTC.

The CDR3 region is CASSSYVGPEAFF. As DNA, the CDR3 is TGTGCCAGCAGCTCGTACGTCGGTCCTGAAGCTTTCTTT. The chain has TRBV5-4 and TRBJ1-1; D remains ambiguous. From germline, CDR1 is SGHNT and CDR2 YYREEE (reference sequence). V was trimmed by 3 bases and J by 6 bases, leaving 12 bases between them. This CDR3 is 13 amino acids long.

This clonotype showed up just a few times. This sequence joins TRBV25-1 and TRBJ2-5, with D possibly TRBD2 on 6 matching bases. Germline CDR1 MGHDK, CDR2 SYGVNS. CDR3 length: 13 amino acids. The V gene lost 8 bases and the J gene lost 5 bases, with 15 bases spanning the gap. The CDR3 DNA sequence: TGTGCCAGCGGTAAGGCAGGAGGGGAGACCCAGTACTTC. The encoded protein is CASGKAGGETQYF.

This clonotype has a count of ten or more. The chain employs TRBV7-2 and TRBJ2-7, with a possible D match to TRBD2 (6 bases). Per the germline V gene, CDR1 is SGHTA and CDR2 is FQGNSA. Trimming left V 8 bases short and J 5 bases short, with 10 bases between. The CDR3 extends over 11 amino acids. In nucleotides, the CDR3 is TGTGCCAGCTCGCGGGGTCACGAGCAGTACTTC. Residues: CASSRGHEQYF.

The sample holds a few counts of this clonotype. DNA for the CDR3: TGTGCCAGTAGTACACTGACACCGGAGGCCACCGGGGAGCTGTTTTTT. Translating it yields CASSTLTPEATGELFF. V is TRBV19 and J is TRBJ2-2; perhaps TRBD2 as D (5 bases). Deletions cut 4 bases from V and 4 bases from J, with 16 bases between. The germline V gene has CDR1 LNHDA and CDR2 SQIVND (reference sequence). The CDR3 runs to 16 residues. The full variable domain, its missing parts supplied by reference TRBV19 and TRBJ2-2, is DGGITQSPKYLFRKEGQNVTLSCEQNLNHDAMYWYRQDPGQGLRLIYYSQIVNDFQKGDIAEGYSVSREKKESFPLTVTSAQKNPTAFYLCASSTLTPEATGELFFGEGSRLTVL.

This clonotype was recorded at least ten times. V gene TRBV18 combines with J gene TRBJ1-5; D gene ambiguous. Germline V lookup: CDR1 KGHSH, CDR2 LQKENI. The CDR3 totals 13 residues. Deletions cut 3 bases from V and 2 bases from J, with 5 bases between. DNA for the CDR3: TGTGCCAGCTCACCTTCGGGCAATCAGCCCCAGCATTTT. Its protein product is CASSPSGNQPQHF.

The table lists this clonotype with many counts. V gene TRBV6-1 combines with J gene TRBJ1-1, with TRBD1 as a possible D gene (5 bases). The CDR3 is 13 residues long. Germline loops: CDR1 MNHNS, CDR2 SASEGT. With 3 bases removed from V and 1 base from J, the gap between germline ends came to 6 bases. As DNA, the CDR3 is TGTGCCAGCAGTGACAGGGCGAACACTGAAGCTTTCTTT. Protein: CASSDRANTEAFF.